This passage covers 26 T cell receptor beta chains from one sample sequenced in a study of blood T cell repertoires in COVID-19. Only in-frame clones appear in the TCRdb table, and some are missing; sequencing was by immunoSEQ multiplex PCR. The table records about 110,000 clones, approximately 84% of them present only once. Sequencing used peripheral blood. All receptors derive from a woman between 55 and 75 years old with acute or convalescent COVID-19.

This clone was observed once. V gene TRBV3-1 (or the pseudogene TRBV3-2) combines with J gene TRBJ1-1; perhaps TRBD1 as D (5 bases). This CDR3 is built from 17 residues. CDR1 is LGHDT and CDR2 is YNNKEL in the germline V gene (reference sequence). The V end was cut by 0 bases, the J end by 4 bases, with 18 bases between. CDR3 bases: TGTGCCAGCAGCCAAGATAGATTAGCGGGGGGGACCACTGAAGCTTTCTTT. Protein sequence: CASSQDRLAGGTTEAFF.

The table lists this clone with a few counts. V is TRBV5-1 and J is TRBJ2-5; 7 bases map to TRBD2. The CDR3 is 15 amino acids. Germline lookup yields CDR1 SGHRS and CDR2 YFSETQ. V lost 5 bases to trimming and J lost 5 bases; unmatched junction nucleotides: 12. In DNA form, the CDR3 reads TGCGCCAGCAGAGCCGGAACTAGCGAATCGGAGACCCAGTACTTC. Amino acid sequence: CASRAGTSESETQYF.

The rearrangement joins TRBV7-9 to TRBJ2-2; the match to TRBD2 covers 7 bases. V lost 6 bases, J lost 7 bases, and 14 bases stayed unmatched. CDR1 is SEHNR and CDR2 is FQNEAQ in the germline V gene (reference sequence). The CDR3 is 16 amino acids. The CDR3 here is CASRWSEAGVSGELFF. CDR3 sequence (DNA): TGTGCCAGCAGGTGGAGCGAGGCGGGGGTAAGCGGGGAGCTGTTTTTT. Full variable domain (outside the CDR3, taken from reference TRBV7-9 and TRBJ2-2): DTGVSQNPRHKITKRGQNVTFRCDPISEHNRLYWYRQTLGQGPEFLTYFQNEAQLEKSRLLSDRFSAERPKGSFSTLEIQRTEQGDSAMYLCASRWSEAGVSGELFFGEGSRLTVL.

The CDR3 sequence: CASSQRYGGTDYEQYF. The CDR3 bases are TGTGCCAGCAGCCAAAGATACGGCGGGACTGATTACGAGCAGTACTTC. The chain couples TRBV14 to TRBJ2-7; the D gene is possibly TRBD2 (6 bases). The length of the CDR3 is 16 residues. Germline CDR1 SGHDN, CDR2 FVKESK. The V end was cut by 2 bases, the J end by 4 bases, with 18 bases between.

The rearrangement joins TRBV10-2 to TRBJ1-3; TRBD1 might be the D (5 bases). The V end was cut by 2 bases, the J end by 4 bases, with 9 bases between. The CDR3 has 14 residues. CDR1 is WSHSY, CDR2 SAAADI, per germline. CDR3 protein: CASSEQGWGNTIYF. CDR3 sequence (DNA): TGCGCCAGCAGTGAGCAGGGCTGGGGAAACACCATATATTTT.

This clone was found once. CDR3 sequence reads: CASSPPTGTGELFF. As DNA, the CDR3 is TGTGCCAGCTCACCACCGACGGGGACCGGGGAGCTGTTTTTT. This chain joins TRBV18 and TRBJ2-2; D is possibly TRBD2 (5 bases). This CDR3 region has 14 residues. The germline gives CDR1 KGHSH, CDR2 LQKENI. Trimming stripped 0 bases from V and 5 bases from J, with 7 bases between.

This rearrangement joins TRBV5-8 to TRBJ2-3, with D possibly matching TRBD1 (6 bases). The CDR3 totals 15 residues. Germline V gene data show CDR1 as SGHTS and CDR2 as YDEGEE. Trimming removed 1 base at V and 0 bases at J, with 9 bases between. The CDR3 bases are TGTGCCAGCAGCTTGAAGGGACATAGCACAGATACGCAGTATTTT. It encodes CASSLKGHSTDTQYF.

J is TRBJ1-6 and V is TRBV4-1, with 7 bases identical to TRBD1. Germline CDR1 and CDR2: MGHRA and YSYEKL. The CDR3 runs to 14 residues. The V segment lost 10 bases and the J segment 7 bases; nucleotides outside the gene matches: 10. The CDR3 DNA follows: TGCGCCACCGGGCTGGGACAGATCAATTCACCCCTCCACTTT. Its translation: CATGLGQINSPLHF.

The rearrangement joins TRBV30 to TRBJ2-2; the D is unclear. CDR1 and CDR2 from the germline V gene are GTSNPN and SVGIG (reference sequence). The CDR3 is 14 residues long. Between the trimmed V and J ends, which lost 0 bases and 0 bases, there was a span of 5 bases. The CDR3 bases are TGTGCCTGGAGTGTGGTAGCGAACACCGGGGAGCTGTTTTTT. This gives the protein CAWSVVANTGELFF.

This CDR3 reads CASSGQGAREQYF. CDR3 DNA sequence: TGTGCCAGCAGTGGACAGGGGGCGCGGGAGCAGTACTTC. The chain employs TRBV28 and TRBJ2-7, with 11 bases aligning to TRBD1. CDR1 is MDHEN, CDR2 SYDVKM, per germline. This CDR3 has 13 residues. V shed 5 bases, J shed 7 bases, and the junction held 4 bases outside the gene matches.

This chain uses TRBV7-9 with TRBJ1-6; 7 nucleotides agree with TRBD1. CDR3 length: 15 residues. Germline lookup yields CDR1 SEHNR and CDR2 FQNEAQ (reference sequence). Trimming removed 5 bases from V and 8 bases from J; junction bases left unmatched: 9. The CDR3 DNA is TGTGCCAGCAGCGATAGCAGGGGGTCGGATTCACCCCTCCACTTT. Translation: CASSDSRGSDSPLHF.

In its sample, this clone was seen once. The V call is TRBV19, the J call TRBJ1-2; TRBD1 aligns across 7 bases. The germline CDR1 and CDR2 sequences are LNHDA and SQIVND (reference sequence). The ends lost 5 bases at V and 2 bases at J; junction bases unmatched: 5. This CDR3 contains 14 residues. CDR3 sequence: CASSDLTGNYGYTF. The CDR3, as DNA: TGTGCCAGTAGTGACTTGACAGGGAACTATGGCTACACCTTC.

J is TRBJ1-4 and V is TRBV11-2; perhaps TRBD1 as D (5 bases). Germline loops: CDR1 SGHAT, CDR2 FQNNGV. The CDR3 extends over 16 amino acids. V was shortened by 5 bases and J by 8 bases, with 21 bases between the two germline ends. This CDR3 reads CASSPPAGLGYEKLFF. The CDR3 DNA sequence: TGTGCCAGCAGCCCCCCCGCGGGACTAGGATACGAAAAACTGTTTTTT.

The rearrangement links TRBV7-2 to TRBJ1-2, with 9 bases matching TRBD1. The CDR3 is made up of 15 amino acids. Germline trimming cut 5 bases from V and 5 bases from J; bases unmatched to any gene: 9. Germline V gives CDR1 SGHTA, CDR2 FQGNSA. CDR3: CASSPGQGSGYGYTF. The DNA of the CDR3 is TGTGCCAGCAGCCCAGGACAGGGGAGTGGGTATGGCTACACCTTC.

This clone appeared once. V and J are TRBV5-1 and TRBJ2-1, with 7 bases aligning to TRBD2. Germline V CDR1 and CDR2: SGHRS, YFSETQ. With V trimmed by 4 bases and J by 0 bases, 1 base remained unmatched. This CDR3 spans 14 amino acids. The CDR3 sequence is CASSGGSSYNEQFF. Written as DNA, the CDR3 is TGCGCCAGCAGCGGCGGGAGCTCCTACAATGAGCAGTTCTTC.

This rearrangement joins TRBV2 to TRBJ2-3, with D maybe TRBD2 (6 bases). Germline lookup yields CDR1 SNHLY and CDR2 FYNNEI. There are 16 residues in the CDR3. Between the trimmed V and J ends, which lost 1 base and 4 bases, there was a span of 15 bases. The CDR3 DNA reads TGTGCCAGCAGTGAAGGTCCCTTTTGGGGGGCAGATACGCAGTATTTT. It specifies CASSEGPFWGADTQYF.

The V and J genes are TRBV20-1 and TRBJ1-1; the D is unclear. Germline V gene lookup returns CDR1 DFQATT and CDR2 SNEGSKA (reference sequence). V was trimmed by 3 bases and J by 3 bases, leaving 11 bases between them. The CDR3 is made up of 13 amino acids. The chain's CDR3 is CSASRPGYTEAFF. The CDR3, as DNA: TGCAGTGCTAGTAGGCCGGGTTACACTGAAGCTTTCTTT.

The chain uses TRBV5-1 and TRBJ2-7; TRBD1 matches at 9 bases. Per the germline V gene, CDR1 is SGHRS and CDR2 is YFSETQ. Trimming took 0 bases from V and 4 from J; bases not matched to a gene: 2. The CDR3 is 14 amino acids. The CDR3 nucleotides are TGCGCCAGCAGCTTGGTAGACAGGGGGTACGAGCAGTACTTC. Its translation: CASSLVDRGYEQYF.

The CDR3 spells CASSFLPIGGYHEQYF. The CDR3 nucleotides read TGTGCCAGCAGCTTCCTCCCTATTGGGGGCTATCACGAGCAGTACTTC. The gene calls are TRBV7-9 and TRBJ2-7, with a possible D match to TRBD1 (6 bases). The CDR3 consists of 16 residues. Germline CDR1 SEHNR, CDR2 FQNEAQ (reference sequence). The V gene lost 3 bases and the J gene lost 5 bases, with 20 bases spanning the gap.

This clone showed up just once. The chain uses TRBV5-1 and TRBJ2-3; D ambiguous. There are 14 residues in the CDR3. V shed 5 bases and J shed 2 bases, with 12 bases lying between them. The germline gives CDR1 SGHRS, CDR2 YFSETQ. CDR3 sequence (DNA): TGCGCCAGCAGTGTGGGCACTTTCACAGATACGCAGTATTTT. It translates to CASSVGTFTDTQYF.

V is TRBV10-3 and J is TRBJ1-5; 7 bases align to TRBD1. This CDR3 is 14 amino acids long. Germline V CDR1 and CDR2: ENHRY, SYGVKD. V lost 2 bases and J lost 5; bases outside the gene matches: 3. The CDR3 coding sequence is TGTGCCATCAGTGAGACCCAGGGGGATCAGCCCCAGCATTTT. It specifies CAISETQGDQPQHF.

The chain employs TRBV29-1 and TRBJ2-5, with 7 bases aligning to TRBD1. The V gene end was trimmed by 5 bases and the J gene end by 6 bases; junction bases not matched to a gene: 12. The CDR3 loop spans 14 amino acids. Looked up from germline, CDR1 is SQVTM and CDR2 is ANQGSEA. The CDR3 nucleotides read TGCAGCGTTCTAATGAACAGGGGTGTAAAGACCCAGTACTTC. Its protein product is CSVLMNRGVKTQYF.

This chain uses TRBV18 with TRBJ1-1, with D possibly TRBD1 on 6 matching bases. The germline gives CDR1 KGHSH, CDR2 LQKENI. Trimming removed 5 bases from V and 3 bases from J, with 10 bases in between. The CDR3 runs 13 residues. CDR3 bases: TGTGCCAGCTCATTACAGGGTTACACTGAAGCTTTCTTT. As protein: CASSLQGYTEAFF.

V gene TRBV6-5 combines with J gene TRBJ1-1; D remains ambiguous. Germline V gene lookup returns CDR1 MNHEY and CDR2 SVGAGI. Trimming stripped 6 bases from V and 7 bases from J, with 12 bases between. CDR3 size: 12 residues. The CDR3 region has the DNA TGTGCCAGCAGCCCGAGAGGTATTGAAGCTTTCTTT. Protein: CASSPRGIEAFF.

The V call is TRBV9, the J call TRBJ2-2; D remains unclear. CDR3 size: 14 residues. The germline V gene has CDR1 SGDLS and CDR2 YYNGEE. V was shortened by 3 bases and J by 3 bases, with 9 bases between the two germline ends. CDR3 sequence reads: CASSGLADTGELFF. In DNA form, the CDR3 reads TGTGCCAGCAGCGGGTTAGCCGACACCGGGGAGCTGTTTTTT.

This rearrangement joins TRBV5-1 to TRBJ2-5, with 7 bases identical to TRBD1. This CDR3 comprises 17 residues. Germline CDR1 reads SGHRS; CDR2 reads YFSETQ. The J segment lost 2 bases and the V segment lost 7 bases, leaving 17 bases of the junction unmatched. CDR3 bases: TGCGCCAGCCCACGTGGGACAGTTCCCAGGGGGCAAGAGACCCAGTACTTC. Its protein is CASPRGTVPRGQETQYF.